This section outlines one TCR beta chain sequence together with its context. It may be a read error: a sequence one base away is much more abundant. The sample is drawn from a study of T-cell reconstitution after alpha-beta-depleted transplantation in children. Preparation of the TCRbeta library used unique molecular identifiers. TCRdb reanalysed the PCR reads using MiXCR and keeps one entry per CDR3 protein. The table lists roughly 280,000 distinct CDR3 sequences, around 10% of them singletons, with roughly a quarter in the top ten. The CDR3 totals 15 residues. CDR1 and CDR2 (germline): SGHNT, YYREEE (reference sequence).

This chain uses TRBV5-4 with TRBJ2-1; 8 bases align to TRBD1. The TCR was taken from a male patient under 10 years old who had a stem cell transplant for chronic granulomatous disease, so the T cells may come from the graft donor. The specimen comprised peripheral blood, sampled 180 days after TCRalphabeta/CD19-depleted stem cell transplant. The CDR3 protein is CASSLGGQGENEHFF. CDR3 in DNA: TGTGCCAGCAGCTTGGGAGGACAGGGCGAGAATGAGCATTTCTTC.